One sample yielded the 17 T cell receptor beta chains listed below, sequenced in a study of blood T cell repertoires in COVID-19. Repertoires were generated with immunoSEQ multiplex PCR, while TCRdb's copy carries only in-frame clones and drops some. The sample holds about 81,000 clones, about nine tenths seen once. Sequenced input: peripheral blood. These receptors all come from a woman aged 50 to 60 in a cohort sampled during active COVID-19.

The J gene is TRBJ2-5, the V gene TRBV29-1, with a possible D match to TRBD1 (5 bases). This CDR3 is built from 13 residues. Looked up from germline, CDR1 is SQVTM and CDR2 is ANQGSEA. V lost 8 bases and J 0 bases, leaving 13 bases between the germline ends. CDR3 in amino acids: CSFSAGYQETQYF. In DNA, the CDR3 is TGCAGCTTCTCGGCAGGGTACCAAGAGACCCAGTACTTC.

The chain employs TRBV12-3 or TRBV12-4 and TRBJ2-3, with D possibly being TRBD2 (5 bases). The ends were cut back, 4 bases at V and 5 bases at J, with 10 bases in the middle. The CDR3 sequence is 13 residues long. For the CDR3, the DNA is TGTGCCAGCAGTTACCTTCGGGGAGATACGCAGTATTTT. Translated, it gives CASSYLRGDTQYF.

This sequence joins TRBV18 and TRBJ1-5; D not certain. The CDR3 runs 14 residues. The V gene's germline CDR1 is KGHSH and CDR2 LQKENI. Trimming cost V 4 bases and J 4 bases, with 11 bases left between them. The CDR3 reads CASSLLDRNQPQHF. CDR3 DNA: TGTGCCAGCTCACTACTAGACCGTAATCAGCCCCAGCATTTT.

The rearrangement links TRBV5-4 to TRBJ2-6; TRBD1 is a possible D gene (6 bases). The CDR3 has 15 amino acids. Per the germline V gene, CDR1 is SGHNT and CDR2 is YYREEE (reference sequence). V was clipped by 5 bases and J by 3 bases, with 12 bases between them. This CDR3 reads CASSPRQDGANVLTF. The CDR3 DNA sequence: TGTGCCAGCAGTCCTCGACAGGATGGGGCCAACGTCCTGACTTTC.

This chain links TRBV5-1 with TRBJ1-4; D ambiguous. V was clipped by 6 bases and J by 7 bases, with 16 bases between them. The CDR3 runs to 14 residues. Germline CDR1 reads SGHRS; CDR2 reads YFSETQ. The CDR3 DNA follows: TGCGCCAGCACAAGACAAATAGGGAGTGAAAAACTGTTTTTT. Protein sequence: CASTRQIGSEKLFF. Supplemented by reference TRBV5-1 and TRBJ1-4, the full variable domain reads KAGVTQTPRYLIKTRGQQVTLSCSPISGHRSVSWYQQTPGQGLQFLFEYFSETQRNKGNFPGRFSGRQFSNSRSEMNVSTLELGDSALYLCASTRQIGSEKLFFGSGTQLSVL.

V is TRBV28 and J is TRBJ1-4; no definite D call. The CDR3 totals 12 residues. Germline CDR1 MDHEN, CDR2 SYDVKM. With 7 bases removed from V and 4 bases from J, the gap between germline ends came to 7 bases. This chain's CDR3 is CASTYNNEKLFF. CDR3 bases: TGTGCCAGCACTTATAATAATGAAAAACTGTTTTTT.

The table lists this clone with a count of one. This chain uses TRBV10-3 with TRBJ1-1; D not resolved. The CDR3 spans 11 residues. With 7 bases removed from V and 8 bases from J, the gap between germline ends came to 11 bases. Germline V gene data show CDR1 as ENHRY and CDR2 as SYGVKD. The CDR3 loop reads CAITAAGEAFF. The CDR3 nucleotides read TGTGCCATCACTGCGGCGGGGGAAGCTTTCTTT.

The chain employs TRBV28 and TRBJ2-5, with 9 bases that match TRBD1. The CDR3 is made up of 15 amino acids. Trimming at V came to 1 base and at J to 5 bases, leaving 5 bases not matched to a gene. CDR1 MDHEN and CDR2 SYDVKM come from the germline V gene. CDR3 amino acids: CASSLSADRGETQYF. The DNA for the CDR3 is TGTGCCAGCAGTTTATCCGCTGACAGGGGGGAGACCCAGTACTTC.

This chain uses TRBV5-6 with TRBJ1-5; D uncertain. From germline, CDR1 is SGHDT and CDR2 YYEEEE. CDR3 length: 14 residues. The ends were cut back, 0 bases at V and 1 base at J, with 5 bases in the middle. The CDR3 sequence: CASSLGLSNQPQHF. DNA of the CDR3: TGTGCCAGCAGCTTGGGGCTCAGCAATCAGCCCCAGCATTTT.

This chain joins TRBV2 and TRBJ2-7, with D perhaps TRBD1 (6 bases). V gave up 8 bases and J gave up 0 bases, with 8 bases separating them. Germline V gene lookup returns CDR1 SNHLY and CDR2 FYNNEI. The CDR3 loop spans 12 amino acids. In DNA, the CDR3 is TGTGCCAGCCGGGACAACTCCTACGAGCAGTACTTC. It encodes CASRDNSYEQYF.

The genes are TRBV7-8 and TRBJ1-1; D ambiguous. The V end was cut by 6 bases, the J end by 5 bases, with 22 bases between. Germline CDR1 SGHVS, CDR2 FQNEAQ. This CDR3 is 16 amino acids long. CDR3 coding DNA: TGTGCCAGCAGTCCAAGCAGGCAGGCCGTGGGTACTGAAGCTTTCTTT. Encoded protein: CASSPSRQAVGTEAFF.

The CDR3 sequence is CASSGGARHNEQFF. The CDR3 region has the DNA TGTGCCAGCAGTGGGGGGGCTCGACACAATGAGCAGTTCTTC. The chain couples TRBV7-3 to TRBJ2-1; D is perhaps TRBD2 (7 bases). The CDR3 has 14 residues. Germline lookup yields CDR1 SGHTA and CDR2 FQGTGA. Trimming removed 6 bases from V and 5 bases from J, with 14 bases in between.

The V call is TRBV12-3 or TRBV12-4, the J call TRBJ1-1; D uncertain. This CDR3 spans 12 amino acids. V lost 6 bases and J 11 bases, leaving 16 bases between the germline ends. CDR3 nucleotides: TGTGCCAGCAGCTCAACTGAAATGATGGCTTTCTTT. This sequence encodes CASSSTEMMAFF.

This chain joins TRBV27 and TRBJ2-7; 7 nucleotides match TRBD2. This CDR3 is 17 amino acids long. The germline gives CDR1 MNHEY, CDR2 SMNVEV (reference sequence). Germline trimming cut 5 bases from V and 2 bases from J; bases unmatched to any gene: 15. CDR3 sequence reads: CASSARWGGVRTYEQYF. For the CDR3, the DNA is TGTGCCAGCAGTGCCCGATGGGGGGGAGTCAGGACCTACGAGCAGTACTTC.

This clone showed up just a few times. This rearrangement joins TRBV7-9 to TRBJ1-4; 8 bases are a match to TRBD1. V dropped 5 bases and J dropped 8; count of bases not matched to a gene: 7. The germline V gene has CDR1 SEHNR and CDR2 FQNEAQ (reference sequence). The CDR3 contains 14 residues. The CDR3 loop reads CASSEGQVGEKLFF. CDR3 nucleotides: TGTGCCAGCAGCGAGGGACAGGTTGGGGAAAAACTGTTTTTT.

CDR3 bases: TGCAGCGTCGCCACCCAGGACAGATCGAGCTCCTACGAGCAGTACTTC. Protein sequence: CSVATQDRSSSYEQYF. The chain has TRBV29-1 and TRBJ2-7; maybe TRBD1 (6 bases). The germline CDR1 and CDR2 sequences are SQVTM and ANQGSEA. This CDR3 contains 16 residues. Trimming removed 6 bases from V and 0 bases from J, with 21 bases in between.

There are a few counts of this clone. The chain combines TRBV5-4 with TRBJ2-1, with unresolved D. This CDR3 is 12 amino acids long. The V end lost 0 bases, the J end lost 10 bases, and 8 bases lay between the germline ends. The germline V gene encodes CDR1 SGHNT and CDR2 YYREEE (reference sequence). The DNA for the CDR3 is TGTGCCAGCAGCTTGGCCGCGGCCGAGCAGTTCTTC. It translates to CASSLAAAEQFF.